The clone carrying this T cell receptor beta chain was picked up one time. The data derive from a study of PD-L1 blockade in urothelial cancer. Study-wide background: Of prior chemotherapy regimens, patients had received between 0 and 3. T cell content in blood samples showed a median of about 150,000. Analysis of the blood was performed 3 weeks (second dose) and 6 weeks after treatment start.

The repertoire was sequenced with immunoSEQ multiplex PCR; TCRdb's copy has only in-frame clones and lacks some. The sample records about 39,000 clones, around 84% being singletons. Germline V gene lookup returns CDR1 LNHDA and CDR2 SQIVND (reference sequence). V lost 6 bases and J 5 bases, leaving 13 bases between the germline ends. The CDR3 has 13 amino acids. This sample's time point: peripheral blood 6 weeks after treatment start. Diagnoses among patients were locally advanced or metastatic urothelial carcinoma. The genes are TRBV19 and TRBJ1-1, with D uncertain. The sequence was collected from a man aged 40-49 years with urothelial cancer. The source material was PBMCs, sampled around atezolizumab (anti-PD-L1) treatment. The CDR3 sequence: CASRLNTGTEAFF. The CDR3 DNA is TGTGCCAGTAGATTAAACACGGGAACTGAAGCTTTCTTT.